These T cell receptor beta chains were read from a single sample in a study of control samples from healthy donors and cancer patients. Assay: immunoSEQ multiplex PCR; the TCRdb copy retains only in-frame clones and omits some. The sample shows about 96,000 clones, more than 85% of them seen only once. The sample was blood. Every receptor here comes from a man between 18 and 35 years old in good health. Each CDR3 is given with its conserved first and last residue. Each record gives: V gene, D gene, J gene, CDR3 protein. The D gene is left open where the match is weak.

TRBV25-1	.	TRBJ1-2	CASSELRGVGGYTF
TRBV27	.	TRBJ2-2	CASRRGADTGELFF
TRBV10-1	TRBD2	TRBJ2-7	CASSESRTSGRSFSEQYF
TRBV25-1	TRBD1	TRBJ1-1	CASSDQTGRGVTEAFF
TRBV5-1	.	TRBJ2-5	CASSLELAETQYF
TRBV9	.	TRBJ1-6	CASSAPRDSNNSPLHF
TRBV7-2	TRBD1	TRBJ1-2	CASSLLEEAAWTGTYGYTF
TRBV3-1/TRBV3-2	.	TRBJ1-1	CASSRTDTEAFF
TRBV15	.	TRBJ1-5	CATSRFPPGPENSNQPQHF
TRBV27	TRBD1	TRBJ1-3	CASSSRRDRERNTIYF
TRBV27	.	TRBJ2-2	CASSLLGSGELFF
TRBV6-5	TRBD1	TRBJ1-5	CASSPGQMPHQPQHF
TRBV7-2	.	TRBJ1-1	CASSMTVNTEAFF
TRBV5-6	.	TRBJ1-2	CASSSGPGGNYGYTF
TRBV6-2/TRBV6-3	.	TRBJ1-1	CASSYGGEAFF
TRBV7-3	TRBD2	TRBJ2-3	CASSSSGTSTDTQYF
TRBV12-5	.	TRBJ2-1	CASGFVFVRESNEQFF
TRBV7-2	.	TRBJ2-7	CASSPRGTESSYEQYF
TRBV4-1	TRBD1	TRBJ1-2	CASSQGTGVYGYTF
TRBV5-5	.	TRBJ1-5	CASSLTRGATKNQPQHF
TRBV23-1	TRBD1	TRBJ1-1	CASSQHRGNTEAFF
TRBV5-6	.	TRBJ1-1	CASSFSSLRLGTEAFF
TRBV7-6	TRBD2	TRBJ2-1	CASSLASASGGSYNEQFF